This T cell receptor (beta chain) is from a study of blood T cell repertoires in COVID-19. Study overall: The samples span acute and convalescent COVID-19 from the United States, Italy and Spain. PBMCs, B-cell-depleted T cells, or T cells provided the cDNA or gDNA that made up the material.

Enrolled during active infection, Seattle patients were then followed longitudinally. Source study methods: Amplifying reference gene primers gave estimates of nucleated cell counts. Assay used: immunoSEQ multiplex PCR; TCRdb lists only in-frame clones, some missing. V and J calls and clone size are as listed in that table; D and trimming were resolved from the DNA. Altogether approximately 150,000 clones are present, approximately 90% being singletons, with the ten largest covering roughly 5%. The V gene end was trimmed by 5 bases and the J gene end by 3 bases; junction bases not matched to a gene: 4. The CDR3 is 14 amino acids. Looked up from germline, CDR1 is MNHEY and CDR2 is SVGAGI.

Sequenced: peripheral blood. This TCR came from a man younger than 35 with COVID-19, enrolled during active disease. The chain links TRBV6-5 to TRBJ1-1; 9 nucleotides align to TRBD1. The CDR3 DNA is TGTGCCAGCAGTCAGGGACAGGGCTACACTGAAGCTTTCTTT. Protein product: CASSQGQGYTEAFF.